The 24 T cell receptor beta chains listed next were all sequenced from one sample in a study of T cell repertoires in cytomegalovirus infection. No antigen has been assigned to these receptors. TCRdb processed the reads anew with MiXCR; each CDR3 protein has one entry. The sample gives some 900,000 distinct CDR3 sequences, approximately 32% of which show up once; 9.5% to 15% is in the top ten. The material sequenced was cultured CD8+ T cells from PBMCs, taken from culture after CMV antigen stimulation. These receptors all stem from a human donor in good health (CMV status not recorded). Some clones in this sample may be carry-over from other donors' samples.

This clonotype was detected a few times. The V gene is TRBV4-1, the J gene TRBJ1-1; TRBD1 is a possible D gene (5 bases). In germline, CDR1 is MGHRA, CDR2 YSYEKL. This CDR3 is built from 16 residues. V was trimmed by 4 bases and J by 1 base, leaving 16 bases between them. The chain's CDR3 is CASSLPWDAENTEAFF. The DNA for the CDR3 is TGCGCCAGCAGCCTCCCCTGGGACGCCGAGAACACTGAAGCTTTCTTT.

The chain uses TRBV27 and TRBJ1-2; D perhaps matches TRBD1 (5 bases). Deletions cut 5 bases from V and 3 bases from J, with 16 bases between. The CDR3 totals 15 residues. Germline V gene sequence: CDR1 MNHEY, CDR2 SMNVEV (reference sequence). This chain's CDR3 is CASSLDRSYYYGYTF. The CDR3, as DNA: TGTGCCAGCAGTCTAGACAGAAGCTATTACTATGGCTACACCTTC.

The J gene is TRBJ2-5, the V gene TRBV12-3 or TRBV12-4; 10 positions agree with TRBD1. The CDR3 contains 14 residues. J lost 3 bases, V lost 4 bases, and 2 bases had no gene match. CDR3 region: CASSWTGGKETQYF. The DNA for the CDR3 is TGTGCCAGCAGTTGGACAGGGGGGAAAGAGACCCAGTACTTC.

The chain links TRBV5-4 to TRBJ2-2; D not resolved. Trimming took 2 bases from V and 4 from J, leaving 6 bases between them. The length of the CDR3 is 13 residues. Germline CDR1 SGHNT, CDR2 YYREEE (reference sequence). The chain's CDR3 is CASSFQATGELFF. CDR3 sequence (DNA): TGTGCCAGCAGCTTTCAGGCCACCGGGGAGCTGTTTTTT.

The V gene is TRBV7-8, the J gene TRBJ2-2; maybe TRBD1 (5 bases). With 8 bases removed from V and 6 bases from J, the gap between germline ends came to 13 bases. Germline V gene data show CDR1 as SGHVS and CDR2 as FQNEAQ. The CDR3 has 13 amino acids. Written as DNA, the CDR3 is TGTGCCAGCCAAAACCCAGGGTCCGGGGAGCTGTTTTTT. Residues: CASQNPGSGELFF.

V gene TRBV2 combines with J gene TRBJ1-2; weak D call: TRBD1 (5 bases). V was trimmed by 8 bases and J by 0 bases, leaving 10 bases between them. The CDR3 covers 13 residues. Germline CDR1 SNHLY, CDR2 FYNNEI. Here the CDR3 DNA reads TGTGCCAGCTTAGGAGGGGCTAACTATGGCTACACCTTC. It translates to CASLGGANYGYTF.

The chain combines TRBV27 with TRBJ1-6; 7 positions agree with TRBD1. The CDR3 has 14 residues. Germline V lookup: CDR1 MNHEY, CDR2 SMNVEV (reference sequence). V lost 6 bases, J lost 6 bases, and 5 bases stayed unmatched. CDR3 residues: CASRKGAINSPLHF. The CDR3 region has the DNA TGTGCCAGCAGGAAGGGGGCGATTAATTCACCCCTCCACTTT.

The rearrangement links TRBV14 to TRBJ2-3, with 9 bases that match TRBD2. Germline V gene lookup returns CDR1 SGHDN and CDR2 FVKESK. The J segment lost 0 bases and the V segment lost 1 base, leaving 2 bases of the junction unmatched. The CDR3 runs 16 residues. CDR3 sequence: CASSQGLAASTDTQYF. The CDR3 nucleotides read TGTGCCAGCAGCCAAGGACTAGCGGCTAGCACAGATACGCAGTATTTT. Variable domain in full (rest from reference TRBV14 and TRBJ2-3): EAGVTQFPSHSVIEKGQTVTLRCDPISGHDNLYWYRRVMGKEIKFLLHFVKESKQDESGMPNNRFLAERTGGTYSTLKVQPAELEDSGVYFCASSQGLAASTDTQYFGPGTRLTVL.

V gene TRBV5-5 combines with J gene TRBJ1-2; D may be TRBD1 (5 bases). CDR1 and CDR2 from the germline V gene are SGHKS and YYEKEE (reference sequence). This CDR3 has 13 amino acids. V lost 0 bases and J lost 3, with 6 bases in between. CDR3 bases: TGTGCCAGCAGCTTGGAAGGGGACTATGGCTACACCTTC. Protein product: CASSLEGDYGYTF. Full variable domain (remainder filled in from reference TRBV5-5 and TRBJ1-2): DAGVTQSPTHLIKTRGQQVTLRCSPISGHKSVSWYQQVLGQGPQFIFQYYEKEERGRGNFPDRFSARQFPNYSSELNVNALLLGDSALYLCASSLEGDYGYTFGSGTRLTVV.

The chain uses TRBV7-6 and TRBJ2-7; D is perhaps TRBD1 (6 bases). CDR1 is SGHVS and CDR2 is FNYEAQ in the germline V gene. The CDR3 spans 13 residues. DNA for the CDR3: TGTGCCAGCAGCTTGGTAGGGCCTGGACAGCACTACGTC. Protein product: CASSLVGPGQHYV.

There are a few counts of this clonotype. The chain employs TRBV9 and TRBJ2-3, with 7 positions matching TRBD1. Germline values: CDR1 SGDLS, CDR2 YYNGEE. Losses at the gene ends were 2 bases for V and 2 bases for J; bases not matched to a gene: 5. The CDR3 is 15 residues long. DNA for the CDR3: TGTGCCAGCAGCGTGACAGGGCGGGTCACAGATACGCAGTATTTT. Its translation: CASSVTGRVTDTQYF.

CDR3 bases: TGCAGTGCTAGAAGTCCCGGGACAGTCTATGGCTACACCTTC. It specifies CSARSPGTVYGYTF. This chain links TRBV20-1 with TRBJ1-2; 7 positions agree with TRBD1. The J segment lost 4 bases and the V segment lost 2 bases, leaving 7 bases of the junction unmatched. This CDR3 comprises 14 residues. Germline CDR1 is DFQATT and CDR2 is SNEGSKA (reference sequence).

V gene TRBV4-3 combines with J gene TRBJ1-1, with unresolved D. The CDR3 is made up of 15 amino acids. Germline loops: CDR1 LGHNA, CDR2 YSLEER. V lost 5 bases, J lost 2 bases, and 15 bases lay in between. This CDR3 is CASSINAGGNTEAFF. The DNA for the CDR3 is TGCGCCAGCAGCATCAATGCGGGTGGTAACACTGAAGCTTTCTTT.

This clonotype appeared once. A read error may account for a junction end that differs from germline. This chain links TRBV6-1 with TRBJ2-1; D possibly corresponds to TRBD1 (6 bases). Per the germline V gene, CDR1 is MNHNS and CDR2 is SASEGT. The CDR3 length is 14 residues. The CDR3 here is CANGGWSSHNEQFF. The CDR3 DNA reads TGTGCTAATGGGGGCTGGAGCTCCCACAATGAGCAGTTCTTC.

This rearrangement joins TRBV12-3 or TRBV12-4 to TRBJ2-3; maybe TRBD2 (6 bases). This CDR3 has 15 amino acids. Trimming shortened V by 7 bases and J by 2 bases, and 16 bases separated the two germline ends. The chain's CDR3 is CASNGPGTATDTQYF. The DNA of the CDR3 is TGTGCCAGCAATGGTCCCGGGACTGCCACAGATACGCAGTATTTT.

This clonotype occurred many times. The chain employs TRBV6-1 and TRBJ1-5, with a weak D call TRBD1 (5 bases). The CDR3 sequence is 15 residues long. Looked up from germline, CDR1 is MNHNS and CDR2 is SASEGT. Trimming took off 3 bases at V and 0 bases at J, with 9 bases between the two ends. CDR3 residues: CASSEDTYSNQPQHF. Here the CDR3 DNA reads TGTGCCAGCAGTGAGGACACTTATAGCAATCAGCCCCAGCATTTT.

The V gene is TRBV15, the J gene TRBJ2-2; 7 positions match TRBD1. Per germline, CDR1 LNHNV and CDR2 YYDKDF (reference sequence). The V segment lost 3 bases and the J segment 3 bases; nucleotides outside the gene matches: 16. The CDR3 totals 19 residues. This CDR3 is CATSRLDRDSITYTGELFF. Written as DNA, the CDR3 is TGTGCCACCAGCAGGCTCGACCGGGACAGCATTACCTACACCGGGGAGCTGTTTTTT.

J is TRBJ2-7 and V is TRBV9; possible D gene TRBD1, 6 bases. CDR1 and CDR2 (germline): SGDLS, YYNGEE. The length of the CDR3 is 14 residues. V lost 3 bases to trimming and J lost 2 bases, with 12 bases between them. CDR3 protein: CASSAGDQAYEQYF. In nucleotides, the CDR3 is TGTGCCAGCAGCGCAGGGGACCAAGCCTACGAGCAGTACTTC. The full variable domain, its missing parts supplied by reference TRBV9 and TRBJ2-7, is DSGVTQTPKHLITATGQRVTLRCSPRSGDLSVYWYQQSLDQGLQFLIQYYNGEERAKGNILERFSAQQFPDLHSELNLSSLELGDSALYFCASSAGDQAYEQYFGPGTRLTVT.

The chain is built from TRBV20-1 and TRBJ1-2; D remains ambiguous. Germline V gene sequence: CDR1 DFQATT, CDR2 SNEGSKA (reference sequence). CDR3 length: 13 residues. The ends were cut back, 3 bases at V and 4 bases at J, with 12 bases in the middle. CDR3 amino acids: CSARISPPYGYTF. CDR3 bases: TGCAGTGCTAGGATTTCCCCTCCCTATGGCTACACCTTC.

J is TRBJ2-5 and V is TRBV27, with D tentatively TRBD1 (6 bases). The CDR3 has 15 amino acids. The V gene's germline CDR1 is MNHEY and CDR2 SMNVEV (reference sequence). The ends were cut back, 5 bases at V and 2 bases at J, with 15 bases in the middle. The CDR3 here is CASSPGTYTQETQYF. In DNA form, the CDR3 reads TGTGCCAGCAGTCCCGGGACATACACTCAAGAGACCCAGTACTTC.

This clonotype occurred many times. The chain recombines TRBV7-2 with TRBJ2-1, with 7 bases that match TRBD1. Trimming cost V 5 bases and J 2 bases; bases outside gene matches: 12. The CDR3 has 17 residues. Germline V gene data show CDR1 as SGHTA and CDR2 as FQGNSA. DNA for the CDR3: TGTGCCAGCAGCCCAGTGGCCCGACAGGGCGCCTACAATGAGCAGTTCTTC. It is translated as CASSPVARQGAYNEQFF.

The rearrangement uses TRBV12-3 or TRBV12-4 and TRBJ1-3; 7 nucleotides line up with TRBD1. The CDR3 has 16 residues. Unmatched junction bases numbered 7, after V lost 4 bases and J lost 1 base. CDR3 sequence reads: CASSYFLQGSGNTIYF. CDR3 nucleotide sequence: TGTGCCAGCAGTTATTTTCTACAGGGGTCTGGAAACACCATATATTTT.

This rearrangement joins TRBV7-9 to TRBJ2-1; D ambiguous. CDR3 length: 14 amino acids. Germline V gene sequence: CDR1 SEHNR, CDR2 FQNEAQ (reference sequence). Trimming took 5 bases from V and 10 from J, leaving 18 bases between them. CDR3 coding DNA: TGTGCCAGCAGCAAGACCGGCGCGACGTTCGAGCAGTTCTTC. Translated: CASSKTGATFEQFF.

This clonotype has ten or more counts. The genes are TRBV19 and TRBJ1-1; D gene ambiguous. Trimming removed 3 bases from V and 5 bases from J, with 16 bases in between. CDR1 and CDR2 (germline): LNHDA, SQIVND (reference sequence). The CDR3 is made up of 15 amino acids. The CDR3: CASSISRRGSTEAFF. DNA of the CDR3: TGTGCCAGTAGTATTTCAAGACGGGGATCTACTGAAGCTTTCTTT. The full variable domain, its missing parts supplied by reference TRBV19 and TRBJ1-1, is DGGITQSPKYLFRKEGQNVTLSCEQNLNHDAMYWYRQDPGQGLRLIYYSQIVNDFQKGDIAEGYSVSREKKESFPLTVTSAQKNPTAFYLCASSISRRGSTEAFFGQGTRLTVV.